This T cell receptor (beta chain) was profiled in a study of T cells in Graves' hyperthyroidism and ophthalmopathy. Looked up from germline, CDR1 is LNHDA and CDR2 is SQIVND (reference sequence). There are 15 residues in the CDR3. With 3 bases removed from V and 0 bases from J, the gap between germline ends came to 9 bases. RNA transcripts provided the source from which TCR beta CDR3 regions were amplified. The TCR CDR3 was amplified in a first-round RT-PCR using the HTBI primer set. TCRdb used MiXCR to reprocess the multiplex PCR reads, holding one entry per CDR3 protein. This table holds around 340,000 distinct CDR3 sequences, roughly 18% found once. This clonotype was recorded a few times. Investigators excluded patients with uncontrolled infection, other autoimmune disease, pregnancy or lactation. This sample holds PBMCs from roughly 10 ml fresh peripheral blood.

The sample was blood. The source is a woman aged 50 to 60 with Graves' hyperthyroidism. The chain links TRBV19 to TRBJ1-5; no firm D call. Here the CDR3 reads CASSMTQNSNQPQHF. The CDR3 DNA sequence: TGTGCCAGTAGTATGACGCAGAATAGCAATCAGCCCCAGCATTTT.